This T cell receptor (beta chain) originates from a study of metastatic and nonmetastatic thyroid tumors. Overall study: For malignant and benign thyroid patients, tumor or nodule tissue and blood were the sources whose repertoires were compared.

Thyroid surgery was preceded by no treatment in any patient. Original processing notes: Built for papillary thyroid cancer, a distant-metastasis classifier drew on CDR3 differences across clinicopathological groups. TCRdb reprocessed the PCR reads using MiXCR. Clone size and V and J calls follow TCRdb, not the original study. The sample has a few thousand clones, approximately 30% seen once. The CDR3 sequence is 17 residues long. The ends lost 2 bases at V and 5 bases at J; junction bases unmatched: 5. Germline values: CDR1 MNHEY, CDR2 SVGAGI. Study results and limitations: Significantly higher TCR beta diversity was reportedly seen in malignant thyroid tumors than benign nodules, in blood and tumor.

This clone was seen only a few times. Its specificity is unknown. The source of this sequence is a female donor with papillary thyroid cancer or a benign thyroid nodule (not recorded which). Some clones in this sample may be carry-over from other donors' samples. V and J are TRBV6-5 and TRBJ2-3; 15 bases are a match to TRBD2. Material: adjacent normal tissue. The CDR3: CASSYNPGLAGGDTQYF. The CDR3 DNA follows: TGTGCCAGCAGTTACAACCCGGGACTAGCGGGGGGAGATACGCAGTATTTT.